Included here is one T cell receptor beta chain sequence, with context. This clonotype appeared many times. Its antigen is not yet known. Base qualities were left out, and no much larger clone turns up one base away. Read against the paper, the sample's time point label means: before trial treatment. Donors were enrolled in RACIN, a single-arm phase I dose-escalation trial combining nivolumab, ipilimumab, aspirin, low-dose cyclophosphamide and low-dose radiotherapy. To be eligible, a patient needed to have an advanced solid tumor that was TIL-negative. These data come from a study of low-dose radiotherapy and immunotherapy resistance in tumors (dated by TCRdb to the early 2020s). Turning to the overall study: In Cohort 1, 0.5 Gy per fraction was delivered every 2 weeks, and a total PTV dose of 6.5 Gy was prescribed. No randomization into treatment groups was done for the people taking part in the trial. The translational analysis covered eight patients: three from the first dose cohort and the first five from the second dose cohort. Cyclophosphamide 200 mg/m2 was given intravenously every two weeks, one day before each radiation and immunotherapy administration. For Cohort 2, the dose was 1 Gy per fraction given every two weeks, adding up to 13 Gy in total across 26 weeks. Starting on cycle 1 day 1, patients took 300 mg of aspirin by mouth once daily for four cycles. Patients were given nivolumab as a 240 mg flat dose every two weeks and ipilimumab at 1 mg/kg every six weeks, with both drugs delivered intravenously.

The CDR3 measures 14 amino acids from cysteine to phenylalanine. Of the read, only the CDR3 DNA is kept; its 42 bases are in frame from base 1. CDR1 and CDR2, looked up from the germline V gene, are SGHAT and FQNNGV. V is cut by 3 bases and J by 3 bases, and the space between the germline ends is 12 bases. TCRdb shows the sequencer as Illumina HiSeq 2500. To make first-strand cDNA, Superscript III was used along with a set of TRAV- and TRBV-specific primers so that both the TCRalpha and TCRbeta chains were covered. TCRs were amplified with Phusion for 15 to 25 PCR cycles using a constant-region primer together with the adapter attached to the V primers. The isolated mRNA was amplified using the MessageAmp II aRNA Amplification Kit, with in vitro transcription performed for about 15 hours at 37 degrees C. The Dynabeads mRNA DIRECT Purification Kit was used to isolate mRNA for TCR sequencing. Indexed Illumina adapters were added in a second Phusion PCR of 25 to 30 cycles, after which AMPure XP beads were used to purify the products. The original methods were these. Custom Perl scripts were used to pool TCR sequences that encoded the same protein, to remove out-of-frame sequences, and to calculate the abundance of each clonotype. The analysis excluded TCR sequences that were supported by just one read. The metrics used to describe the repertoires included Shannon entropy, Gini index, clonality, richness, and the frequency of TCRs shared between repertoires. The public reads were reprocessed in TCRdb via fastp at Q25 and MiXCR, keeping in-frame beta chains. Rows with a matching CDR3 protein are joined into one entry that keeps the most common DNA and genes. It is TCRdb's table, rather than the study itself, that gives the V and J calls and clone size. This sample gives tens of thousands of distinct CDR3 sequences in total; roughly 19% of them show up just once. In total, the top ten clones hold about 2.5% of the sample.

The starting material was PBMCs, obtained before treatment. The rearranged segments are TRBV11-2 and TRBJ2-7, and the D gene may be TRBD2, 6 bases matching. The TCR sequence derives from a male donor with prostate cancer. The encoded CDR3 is CASSLSRGNYEQYF. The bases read TGTGCCAGCAGCTTGTCGCGGGGAAACTACGAGCAGTACTTC.